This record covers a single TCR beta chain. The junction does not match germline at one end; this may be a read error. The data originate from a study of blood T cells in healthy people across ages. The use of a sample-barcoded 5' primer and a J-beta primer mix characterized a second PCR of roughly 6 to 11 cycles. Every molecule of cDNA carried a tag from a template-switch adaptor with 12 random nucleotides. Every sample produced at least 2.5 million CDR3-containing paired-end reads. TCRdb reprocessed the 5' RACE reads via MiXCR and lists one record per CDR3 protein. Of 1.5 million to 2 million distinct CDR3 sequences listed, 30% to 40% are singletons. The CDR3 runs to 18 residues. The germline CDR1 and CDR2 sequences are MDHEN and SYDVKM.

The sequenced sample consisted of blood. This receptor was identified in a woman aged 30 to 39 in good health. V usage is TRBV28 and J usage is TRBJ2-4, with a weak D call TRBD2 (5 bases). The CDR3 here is CASSLAPRAPLAKNIQYF. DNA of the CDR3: TGTGCTAGCAGTTTAGCGCCCCGAGCACCACTAGCCAAAAACATTCAGTACTTC.